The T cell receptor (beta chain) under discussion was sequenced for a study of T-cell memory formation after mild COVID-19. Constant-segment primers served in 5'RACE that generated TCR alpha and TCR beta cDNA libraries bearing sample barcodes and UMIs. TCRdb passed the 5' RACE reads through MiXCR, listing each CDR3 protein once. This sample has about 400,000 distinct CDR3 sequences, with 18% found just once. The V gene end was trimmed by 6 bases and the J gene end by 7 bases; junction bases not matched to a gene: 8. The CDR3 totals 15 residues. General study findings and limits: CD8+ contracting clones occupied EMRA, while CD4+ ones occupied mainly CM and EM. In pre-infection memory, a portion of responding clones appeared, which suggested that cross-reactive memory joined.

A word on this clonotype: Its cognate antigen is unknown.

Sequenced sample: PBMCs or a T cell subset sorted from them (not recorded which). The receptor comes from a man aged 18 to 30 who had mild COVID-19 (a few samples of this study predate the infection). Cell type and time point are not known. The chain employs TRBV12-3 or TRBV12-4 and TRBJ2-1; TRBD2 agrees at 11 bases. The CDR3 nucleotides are TGTGCCAGCAGCCCGGGACTAGCGGCCTTTAATGAGCAGTTCTTC. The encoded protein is CASSPGLAAFNEQFF.